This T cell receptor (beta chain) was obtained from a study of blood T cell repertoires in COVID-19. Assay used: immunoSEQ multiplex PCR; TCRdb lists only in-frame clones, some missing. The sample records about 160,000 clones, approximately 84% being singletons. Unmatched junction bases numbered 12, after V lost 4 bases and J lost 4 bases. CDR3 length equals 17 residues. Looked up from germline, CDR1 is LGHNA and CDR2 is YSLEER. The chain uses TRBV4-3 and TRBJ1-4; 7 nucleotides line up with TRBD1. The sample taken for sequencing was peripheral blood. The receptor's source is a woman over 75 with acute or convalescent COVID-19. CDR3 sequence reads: CASSPRLVGQNNEKLFF. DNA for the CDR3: TGCGCCAGCAGCCCCCGGTTGGTGGGACAGAATAATGAAAAACTGTTTTTT.